This T cell receptor beta chain was sequenced for a study of tumor and adjacent non-tumor tissue in lung cancer. Study details: Stage I to III disease affected roughly ten men and 5 women aged about 30 to 85. Each sample yielded 3.9 million or so productive TCRbeta reads on average.

Concerning this clonotype itself: Its antigen is undetermined. A junction boundary mismatches the germline segment, possibly from a read error.

CDR1 SGHAT and CDR2 FQDESV come from the germline V gene (reference sequence). The CDR3 is 14 residues long. No cell sorting was done before RNA was extracted from the tissue. More than 3 cm separated this lung sample from the edge of the tumor. TCRbeta libraries were built with three rounds of nested PCR, modified from ARM-PCR. Each CDR3 protein is one row after TCRdb ran MiXCR on the multiplex PCR reads. The sample lists 90,000 to 110,000 distinct CDR3 sequences, 60% to 70% occurring once. Study observations and caveats: Tumor tissue had significantly higher TCR diversity than normal lung. In normal lung, the top 100 clones were significantly more dominant than in tumor.

Sequenced material: distant non-tumor lung tissue. This chain uses TRBV11-1 with TRBJ1-2; D not resolved. The sequence was obtained from a man aged 60 to 75 with non-small cell lung cancer. The CDR3 DNA sequence: TGTGCCAGGAGCTTCGACTTTCTGGGTGATGGGTACACCTTC. It is translated as CARSFDFLGDGYTF.